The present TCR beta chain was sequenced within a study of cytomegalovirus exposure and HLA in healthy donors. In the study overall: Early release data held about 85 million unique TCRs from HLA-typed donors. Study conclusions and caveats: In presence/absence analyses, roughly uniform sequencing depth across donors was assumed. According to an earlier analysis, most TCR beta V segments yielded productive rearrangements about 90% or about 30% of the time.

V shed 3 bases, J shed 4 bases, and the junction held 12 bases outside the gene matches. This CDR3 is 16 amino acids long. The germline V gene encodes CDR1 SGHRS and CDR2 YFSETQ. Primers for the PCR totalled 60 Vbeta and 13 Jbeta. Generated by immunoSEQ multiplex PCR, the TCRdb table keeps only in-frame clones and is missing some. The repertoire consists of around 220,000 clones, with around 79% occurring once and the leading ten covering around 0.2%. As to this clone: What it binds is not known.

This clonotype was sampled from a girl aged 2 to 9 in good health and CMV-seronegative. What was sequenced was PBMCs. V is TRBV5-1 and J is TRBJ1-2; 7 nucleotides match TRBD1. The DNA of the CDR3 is TGCGCCAGCAGCTGGCCGGTGGGACAGCTATTCTATGGCTACACCTTC. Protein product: CASSWPVGQLFYGYTF. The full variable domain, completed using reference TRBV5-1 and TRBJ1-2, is KAGVTQTPRYLIKTRGQQVTLSCSPISGHRSVSWYQQTPGQGLQFLFEYFSETQRNKGNFPGRFSGRQFSNSRSEMNVSTLELGDSALYLCASSWPVGQLFYGYTFGSGTRLTVV.